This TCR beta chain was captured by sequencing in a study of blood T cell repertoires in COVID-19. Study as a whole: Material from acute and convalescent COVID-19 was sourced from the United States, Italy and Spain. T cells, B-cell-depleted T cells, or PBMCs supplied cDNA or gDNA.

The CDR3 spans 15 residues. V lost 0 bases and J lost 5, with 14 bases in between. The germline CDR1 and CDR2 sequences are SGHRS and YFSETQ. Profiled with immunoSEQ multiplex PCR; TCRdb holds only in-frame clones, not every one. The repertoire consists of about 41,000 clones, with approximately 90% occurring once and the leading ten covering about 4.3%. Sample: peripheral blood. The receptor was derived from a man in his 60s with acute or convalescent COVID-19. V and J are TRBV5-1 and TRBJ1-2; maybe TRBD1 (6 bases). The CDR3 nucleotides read TGCGCCAGCAGCTTGGGGGGCGAGACAGGATATGGCTACACCTTC. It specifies CASSLGGETGYGYTF.